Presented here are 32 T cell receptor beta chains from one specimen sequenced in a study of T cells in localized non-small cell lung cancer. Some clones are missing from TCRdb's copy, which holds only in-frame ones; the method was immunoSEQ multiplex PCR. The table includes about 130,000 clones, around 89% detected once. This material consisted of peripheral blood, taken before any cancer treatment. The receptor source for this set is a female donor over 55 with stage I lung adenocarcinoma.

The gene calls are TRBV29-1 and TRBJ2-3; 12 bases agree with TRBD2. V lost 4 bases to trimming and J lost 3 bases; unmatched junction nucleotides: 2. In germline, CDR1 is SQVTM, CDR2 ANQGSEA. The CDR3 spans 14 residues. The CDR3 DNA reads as TGCAGCGTTGGACTAGCGGGAGTAACAGATACGCAGTATTTT. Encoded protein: CSVGLAGVTDTQYF.

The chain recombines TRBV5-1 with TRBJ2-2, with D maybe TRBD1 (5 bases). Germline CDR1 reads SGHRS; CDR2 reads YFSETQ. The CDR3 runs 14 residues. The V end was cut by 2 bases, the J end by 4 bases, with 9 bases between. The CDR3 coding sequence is TGCGCCAGCAGCTTTGACAGATCCACCGGGGAGCTGTTTTTT. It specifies CASSFDRSTGELFF.

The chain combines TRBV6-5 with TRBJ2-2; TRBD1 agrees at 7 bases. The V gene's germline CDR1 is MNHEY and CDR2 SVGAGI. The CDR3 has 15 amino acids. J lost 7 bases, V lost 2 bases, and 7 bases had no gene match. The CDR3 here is CASSYRRQGVGELFF. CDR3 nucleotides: TGTGCCAGCAGTTACCGACGACAGGGAGTCGGGGAGCTGTTTTTT.

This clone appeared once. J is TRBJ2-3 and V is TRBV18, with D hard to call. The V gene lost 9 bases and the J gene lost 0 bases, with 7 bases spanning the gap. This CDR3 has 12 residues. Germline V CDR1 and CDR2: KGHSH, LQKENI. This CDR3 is CASRSSTDTQYF. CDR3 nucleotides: TGTGCCAGTCGTTCTAGCACAGATACGCAGTATTTT.

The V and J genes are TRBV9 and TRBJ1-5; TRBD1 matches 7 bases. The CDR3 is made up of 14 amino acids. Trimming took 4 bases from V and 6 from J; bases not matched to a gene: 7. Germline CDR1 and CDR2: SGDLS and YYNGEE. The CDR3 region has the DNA TGTGCCAGCAGCCCCCGACAGGGACTTCAGCCCCAGCATTTT. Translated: CASSPRQGLQPQHF.

CDR3 in DNA: TGTGCCAGCAGTTTATTTTCCGGGACAGGTCAAGTCTACACCTTC. Its protein product is CASSLFSGTGQVYTF. This chain links TRBV28 with TRBJ1-2, with 8 bases matching TRBD1. The CDR3 runs 15 residues. In germline, CDR1 is MDHEN, CDR2 SYDVKM. V lost 1 base to trimming and J lost 10 bases; unmatched junction nucleotides: 11.

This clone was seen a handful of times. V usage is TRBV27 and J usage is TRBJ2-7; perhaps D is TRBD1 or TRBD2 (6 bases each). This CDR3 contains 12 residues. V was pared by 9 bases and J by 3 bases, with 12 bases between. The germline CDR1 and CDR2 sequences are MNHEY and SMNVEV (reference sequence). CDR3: CASGGPYYEQYF. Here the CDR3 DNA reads TGTGCCAGTGGGGGGCCCTACTACGAGCAGTACTTC.

In DNA, the CDR3 is TGTGCCAGCAGCCGGGACAGGGCCCTAGGGGCTGGGGCCAACGTCCTGACTTTC. Amino acids: CASSRDRALGAGANVLTF. The gene calls are TRBV27 and TRBJ2-6, with TRBD1 matching 9 bases. This CDR3 has 18 amino acids. After removal of 6 bases from V and 2 bases from J, the junction contained 11 bases not matched to a gene. Germline values: CDR1 MNHEY, CDR2 SMNVEV (reference sequence).

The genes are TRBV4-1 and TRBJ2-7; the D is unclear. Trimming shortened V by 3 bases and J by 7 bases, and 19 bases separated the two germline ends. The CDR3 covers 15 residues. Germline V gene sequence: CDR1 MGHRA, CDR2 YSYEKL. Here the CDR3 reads CASSQAEAWGGEQYF. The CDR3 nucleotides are TGCGCCAGCAGCCAGGCCGAAGCCTGGGGTGGTGAGCAGTACTTC.

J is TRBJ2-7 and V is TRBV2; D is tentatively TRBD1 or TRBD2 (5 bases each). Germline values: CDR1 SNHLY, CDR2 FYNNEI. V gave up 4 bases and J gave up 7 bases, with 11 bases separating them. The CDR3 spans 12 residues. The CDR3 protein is CASSGGVSEQYF. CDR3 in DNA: TGTGCCAGCAGTGGAGGGGTTAGTGAGCAGTACTTC.

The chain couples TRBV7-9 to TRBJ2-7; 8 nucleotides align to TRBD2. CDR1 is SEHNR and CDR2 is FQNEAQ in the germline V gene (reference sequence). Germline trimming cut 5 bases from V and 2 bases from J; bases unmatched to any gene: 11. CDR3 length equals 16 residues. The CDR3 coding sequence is TGTGCCAGCAGCACCCAAACTAGCGGAAGCCCCTACGAGCAGTACTTC. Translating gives CASSTQTSGSPYEQYF.

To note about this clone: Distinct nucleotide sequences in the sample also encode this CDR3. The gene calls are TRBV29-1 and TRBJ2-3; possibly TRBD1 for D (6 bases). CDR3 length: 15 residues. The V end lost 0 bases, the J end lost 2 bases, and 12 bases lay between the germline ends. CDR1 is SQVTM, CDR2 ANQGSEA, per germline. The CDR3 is CSVEDNTGSTDTQYF. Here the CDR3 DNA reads TGCAGCGTTGAAGATAATACAGGGTCCACAGATACGCAGTATTTT.

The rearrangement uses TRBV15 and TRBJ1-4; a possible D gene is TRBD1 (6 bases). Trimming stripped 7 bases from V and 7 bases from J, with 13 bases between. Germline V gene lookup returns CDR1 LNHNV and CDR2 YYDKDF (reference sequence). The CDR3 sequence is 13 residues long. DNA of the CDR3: TGTGCCACCACCCCGGGGGCCGCTGAAAAACTGTTTTTT. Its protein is CATTPGAAEKLFF.

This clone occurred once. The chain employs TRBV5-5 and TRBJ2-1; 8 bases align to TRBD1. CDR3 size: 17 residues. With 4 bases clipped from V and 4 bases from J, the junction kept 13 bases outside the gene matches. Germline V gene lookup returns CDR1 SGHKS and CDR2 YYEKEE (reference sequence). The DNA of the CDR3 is TGTGCCAGCAGCCCAGGACAGGGACGTTTCGAGTACAATGAGCAGTTCTTC. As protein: CASSPGQGRFEYNEQFF.

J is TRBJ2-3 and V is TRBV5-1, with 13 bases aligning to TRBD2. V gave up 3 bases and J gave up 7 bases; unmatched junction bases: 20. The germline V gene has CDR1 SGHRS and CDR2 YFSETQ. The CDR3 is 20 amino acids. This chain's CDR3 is CASSSKTPPPGLAGRNTQYF. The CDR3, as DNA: TGCGCCAGCAGCTCCAAAACCCCCCCACCGGGACTAGCGGGACGTAATACGCAGTATTTT.

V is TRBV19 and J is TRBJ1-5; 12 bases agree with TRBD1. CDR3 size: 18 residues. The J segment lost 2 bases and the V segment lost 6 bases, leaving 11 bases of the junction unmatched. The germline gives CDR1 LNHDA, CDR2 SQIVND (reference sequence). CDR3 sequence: CASSSRPGQGAGNQPQHF. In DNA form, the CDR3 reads TGTGCCAGTAGCTCCAGGCCGGGACAGGGGGCTGGCAATCAGCCCCAGCATTTT.

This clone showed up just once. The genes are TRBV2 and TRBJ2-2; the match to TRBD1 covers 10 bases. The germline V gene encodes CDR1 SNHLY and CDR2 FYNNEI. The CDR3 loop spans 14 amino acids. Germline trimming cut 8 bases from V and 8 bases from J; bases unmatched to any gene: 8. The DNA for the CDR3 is TGTGCCAGCCACCGGGACAGGGGAGGTGGGGAGCTGTTTTTT. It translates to CASHRDRGGGELFF.

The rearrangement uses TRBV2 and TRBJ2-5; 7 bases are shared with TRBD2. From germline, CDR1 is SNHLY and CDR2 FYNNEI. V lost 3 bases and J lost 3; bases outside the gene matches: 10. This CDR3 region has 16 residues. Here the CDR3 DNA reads TGTGCCAGCAGTGACGTGATTCCTAGCGGAAAAGAGACCCAGTACTTC. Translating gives CASSDVIPSGKETQYF.

The CDR3 DNA follows: TGCGCCAGCAGCTTGTTAGGAAGAGGGGTTGACGAGCAGTACTTC. Its protein is CASSLLGRGVDEQYF. The chain has TRBV5-1 and TRBJ2-5; tentatively, D is TRBD1 or TRBD2 (5 bases each). TRBJ2-7 matches the DNA end more closely, so the J call is doubtful. Germline V gene data show CDR1 as SGHRS and CDR2 as YFSETQ. The CDR3 has 15 amino acids.

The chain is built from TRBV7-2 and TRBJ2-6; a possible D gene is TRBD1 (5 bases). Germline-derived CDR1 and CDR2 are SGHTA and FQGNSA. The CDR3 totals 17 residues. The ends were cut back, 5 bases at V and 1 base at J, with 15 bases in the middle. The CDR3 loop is CASSTKGVSSGANVLTF. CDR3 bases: TGTGCCAGCAGCACAAAAGGGGTCTCTTCTGGGGCCAACGTCCTGACTTTC.

CDR3 sequence reads: CASSSGIERYTEAFF. In nucleotides, the CDR3 is TGTGCCAGTAGTTCCGGGATAGAAAGGTACACTGAAGCTTTCTTT. The chain uses TRBV19 and TRBJ1-1; D unresolved. Trimming took 5 bases from V and 3 from J, leaving 16 bases between them. The CDR3 spans 15 residues. Germline values: CDR1 LNHDA, CDR2 SQIVND (reference sequence).

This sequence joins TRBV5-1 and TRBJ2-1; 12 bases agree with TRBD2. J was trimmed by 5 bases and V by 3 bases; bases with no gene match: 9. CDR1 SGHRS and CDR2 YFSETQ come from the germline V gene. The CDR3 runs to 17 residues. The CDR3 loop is CASSSGLAGLPNNEQFF. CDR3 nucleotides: TGCGCCAGCAGCTCCGGACTAGCGGGACTCCCCAACAATGAGCAGTTCTTC.

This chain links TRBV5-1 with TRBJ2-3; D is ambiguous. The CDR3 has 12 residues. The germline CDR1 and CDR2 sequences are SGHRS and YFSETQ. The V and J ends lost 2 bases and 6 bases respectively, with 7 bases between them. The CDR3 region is CASSFTADTQYF. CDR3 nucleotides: TGCGCCAGCAGCTTTACAGCCGATACGCAGTATTTT.

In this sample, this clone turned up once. The CDR3 DNA reads as TGTGCCAGTAGTATAATGGTTTTTGAGGGCTACACCTTC. The encoded protein is CASSIMVFEGYTF. This chain uses TRBV19 with TRBJ1-2; D is ambiguous. The CDR3 is 13 residues long. V lost 2 bases and J lost 8, with 12 bases in between. Germline V gene lookup returns CDR1 LNHDA and CDR2 SQIVND (reference sequence).

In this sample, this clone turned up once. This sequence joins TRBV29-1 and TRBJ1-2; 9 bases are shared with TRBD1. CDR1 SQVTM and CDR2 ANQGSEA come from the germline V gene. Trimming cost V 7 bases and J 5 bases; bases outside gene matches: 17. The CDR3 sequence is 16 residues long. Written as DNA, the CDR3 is TGCAGCGGTAGTGGACAGGGGTACTCTAAAGTATATGGCTACACCTTC. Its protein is CSGSGQGYSKVYGYTF. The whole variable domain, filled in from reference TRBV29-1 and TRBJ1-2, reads SAVISQKPSRDICQRGTSLTIQCQVDSQVTMMFWYRQQPGQSLTLIATANQGSEATYESGFVIDKFPISRPNLTFSTLTVSNMSPEDSSIYLCSGSGQGYSKVYGYTFGSGTRLTVV.

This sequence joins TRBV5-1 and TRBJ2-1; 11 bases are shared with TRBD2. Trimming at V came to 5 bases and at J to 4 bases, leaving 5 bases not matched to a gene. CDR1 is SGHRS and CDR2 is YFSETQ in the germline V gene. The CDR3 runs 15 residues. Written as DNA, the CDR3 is TGCGCCAGCAGTCCTAGACTAGCGGGGTACAATGAGCAGTTCTTC. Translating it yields CASSPRLAGYNEQFF.

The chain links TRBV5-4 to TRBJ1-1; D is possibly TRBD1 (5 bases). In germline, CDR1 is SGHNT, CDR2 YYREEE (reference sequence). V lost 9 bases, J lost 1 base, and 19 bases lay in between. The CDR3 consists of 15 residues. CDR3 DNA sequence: TGTGCCACCGAAATCAGGGCCCGTCCGAACACTGAAGCTTTCTTT. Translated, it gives CATEIRARPNTEAFF.

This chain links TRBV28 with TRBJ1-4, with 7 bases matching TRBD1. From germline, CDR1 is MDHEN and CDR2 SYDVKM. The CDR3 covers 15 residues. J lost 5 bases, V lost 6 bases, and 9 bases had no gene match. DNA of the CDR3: TGTGCCAGCAGGGGGGGGACAGCTGGAAATGAAAAACTGTTTTTT. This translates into CASRGGTAGNEKLFF.

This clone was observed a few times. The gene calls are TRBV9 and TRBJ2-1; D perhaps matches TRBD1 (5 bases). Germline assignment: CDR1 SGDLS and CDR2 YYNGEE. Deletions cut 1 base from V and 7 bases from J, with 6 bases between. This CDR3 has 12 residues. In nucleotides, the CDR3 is TGTGCCAGCAGCGTAAGGACAAATGAGCAGTTCTTC. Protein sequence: CASSVRTNEQFF.

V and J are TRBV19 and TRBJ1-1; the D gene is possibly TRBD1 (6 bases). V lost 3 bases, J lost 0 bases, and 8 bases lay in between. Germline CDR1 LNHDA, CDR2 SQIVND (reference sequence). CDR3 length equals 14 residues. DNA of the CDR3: TGTGCCAGTAGTATCCGGGGGCTGAACACTGAAGCTTTCTTT. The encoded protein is CASSIRGLNTEAFF. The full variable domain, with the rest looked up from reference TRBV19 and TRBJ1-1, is DGGITQSPKYLFRKEGQNVTLSCEQNLNHDAMYWYRQDPGQGLRLIYYSQIVNDFQKGDIAEGYSVSREKKESFPLTVTSAQKNPTAFYLCASSIRGLNTEAFFGQGTRLTVV.

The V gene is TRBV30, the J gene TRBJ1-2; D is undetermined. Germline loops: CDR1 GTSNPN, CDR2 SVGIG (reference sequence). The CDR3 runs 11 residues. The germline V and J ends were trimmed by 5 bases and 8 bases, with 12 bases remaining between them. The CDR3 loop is CAWGRGMGYTF. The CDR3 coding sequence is TGTGCCTGGGGGCGGGGTATGGGCTACACCTTC.

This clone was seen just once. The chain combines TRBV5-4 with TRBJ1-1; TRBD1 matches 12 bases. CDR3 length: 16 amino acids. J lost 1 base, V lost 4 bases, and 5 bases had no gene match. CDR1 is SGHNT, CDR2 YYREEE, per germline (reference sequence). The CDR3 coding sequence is TGTGCCAGCAGCCCAGGGACAGGGGGCGCGAACACTGAAGCTTTCTTT. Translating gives CASSPGTGGANTEAFF.